The 26 T cell receptor beta chains presented below share a single source sample, sequenced in a study of neoadjuvant anti-PD-1 for oral cavity cancer. The repertoire was sequenced with immunoSEQ multiplex PCR; TCRdb's copy has only in-frame clones and lacks some. The profile covers tens of thousands of clones, with 70% to 85% appearing a single time and 2.5% to 3% taken by the ten largest. The sequencing here drew on PBMCs, taken before nivolumab (anti-PD-1) treatment. These receptors were obtained from a person between 40 and 85 years old with oral cavity squamous cell carcinoma.

The chain links TRBV21-1 to TRBJ1-2; no DNA check was done on the table's D call, TRBD1. TRBV21-1 is reported as a pseudogene. The CDR3 is 12 amino acids. CDR3 amino acids: CASSVQGDGYTF. As DNA, the CDR3 is TGTGCCAGCAGCGTACAGGGAGATGGCTACACCTTC.

A few counts support this clone. This chain links TRBV28 with TRBJ1-2; 7 positions match TRBD1. The junction had 13 bases not matched to a gene; V was cut back by 4 bases and J by 2 bases. Germline V gives CDR1 MDHEN, CDR2 SYDVKM. There are 17 residues in the CDR3. The CDR3 bases are TGTGCCAGCAGTTCCACCTCTCCGAGACAGGGCAACTATGGCTACACCTTC. Amino acid sequence: CASSSTSPRQGNYGYTF.

The chain links TRBV9 to TRBJ2-1, with 8 positions matching TRBD2. V shed 0 bases, J shed 0 bases, and the junction held 8 bases outside the gene matches. Germline loops: CDR1 SGDLS, CDR2 YYNGEE. CDR3 length: 18 residues. The CDR3 DNA reads TGTGCCAGCAGCGTAGTAGCGGGGATGGGGAGCTCCTACAATGAGCAGTTCTTC. Encoded protein: CASSVVAGMGSSYNEQFF. Supplemented by reference TRBV9 and TRBJ2-1, the full variable domain reads DSGVTQTPKHLITATGQRVTLRCSPRSGDLSVYWYQQSLDQGLQFLIQYYNGEERAKGNILERFSAQQFPDLHSELNLSSLELGDSALYFCASSVVAGMGSSYNEQFFGPGTRLTVL.

The chain couples TRBV7-9 to TRBJ2-7; 10 positions agree with TRBD1. CDR1 is SEHNR and CDR2 is FQNEAQ in the germline V gene (reference sequence). The V segment lost 5 bases and the J segment 4 bases; nucleotides outside the gene matches: 8. The CDR3 covers 15 residues. CDR3 sequence reads: CASSPGQGIQYEQYF. For the CDR3, the DNA is TGTGCCAGCAGCCCGGGACAGGGGATCCAATACGAGCAGTACTTC.

The chain recombines TRBV19 with TRBJ1-1; weak D call: TRBD1 (5 bases). CDR1 and CDR2 (germline): LNHDA, SQIVND (reference sequence). V dropped 3 bases and J dropped 6 bases, with 14 bases sitting between them. The CDR3 totals 14 residues. The CDR3 DNA reads as TGTGCCAGTAGTATTGAACCCGGGGGACCTGAAGCTTTCTTT. Its translation is CASSIEPGGPEAFF.

V gene TRBV5-1 combines with J gene TRBJ1-1, with D tentatively TRBD1 (5 bases). V gave up 0 bases and J gave up 4 bases, with 13 bases separating them. CDR3 length: 15 amino acids. Germline CDR1 is SGHRS and CDR2 is YFSETQ. CDR3 bases: TGCGCCAGCAGCTTGGCGGGTAAGGGGACCACTGAAGCTTTCTTT. Protein: CASSLAGKGTTEAFF.

The rearrangement links TRBV28 to TRBJ2-1; 10 nucleotides align to TRBD1. CDR1 is MDHEN and CDR2 is SYDVKM in the germline V gene. The junction had 13 bases not matched to a gene; V was cut back by 4 bases and J by 4 bases. CDR3 length equals 18 residues. CDR3 protein: CASSSSGTGEGVYNEQFF. The DNA for the CDR3 is TGTGCCAGCAGTTCTTCCGGGACAGGGGAAGGTGTTTACAATGAGCAGTTCTTC.

The CDR3 nucleotides are TGTGCCAGCTCACCCCTCGGCAGGGTAGGCGACGAGCAGTACTTC. It yields the protein CASSPLGRVGDEQYF. The chain uses TRBV18 and TRBJ2-7; a possible D gene is TRBD1 (5 bases). With 3 bases removed from V and 5 bases from J, the gap between germline ends came to 17 bases. CDR3 size: 15 residues. Per germline, CDR1 KGHSH and CDR2 LQKENI. Complete variable domain (other parts from reference TRBV18 and TRBJ2-7): NAGVMQNPRHLVRRRGQEARLRCSPMKGHSHVYWYRQLPEEGLKFMVYLQKENIIDESGMPKERFSAEFPKEGPSILRIQQVVRGDSAAYFCASSPLGRVGDEQYFGPGTRLTVT.

The chain uses TRBV6-6 and TRBJ1-5; TRBD1 is a possible D gene (6 bases). CDR3 length: 15 residues. V was pared by 10 bases and J by 0 bases, with 16 bases between. Germline CDR1 is MNHNY and CDR2 is SVGAGI (reference sequence). CDR3 loop: CATKNQGHSNQPQHF. The CDR3 DNA is TGTGCCACCAAAAATCAGGGACATAGCAATCAGCCCCAGCATTTT.

The chain combines TRBV11-2 with TRBJ2-4; D gene uncertain. Germline assignment: CDR1 SGHAT and CDR2 FQNNGV. The V gene lost 0 bases and the J gene lost 6 bases, with 15 bases spanning the gap. The CDR3 is made up of 16 amino acids. CDR3 amino acids: CASSLEPLGRTNIQYF. Written as DNA, the CDR3 is TGTGCCAGCAGCTTAGAACCCCTGGGAAGGACAAACATTCAGTACTTC.

CDR3 loop: CASGLGSVSREQYF. Written as DNA, the CDR3 is TGTGCTAGTGGTCTAGGGTCGGTTTCTCGCGAGCAGTACTTC. The rearrangement links TRBV12-5 to TRBJ2-7; no clear D gene. This CDR3 region has 14 residues. In germline, CDR1 is LGHNT, CDR2 FRNRAP. V was shortened by 5 bases and J by 6 bases, with 17 bases between the two germline ends.

This clone has at least ten counts. This sequence joins TRBV15 and TRBJ1-5, with 8 bases identical to TRBD1. The CDR3 covers 15 residues. Trimming at V came to 3 bases and at J to 9 bases, leaving 10 bases not matched to a gene. Germline assignment: CDR1 LNHNV and CDR2 YYDKDF (reference sequence). The CDR3 here is CATSSGQGGNWPQHF. CDR3 bases: TGTGCCACCAGCAGTGGACAGGGTGGCAATTGGCCCCAGCATTTT.

The count of this clone is one. The CDR3 protein is CSASRGGGSGTDTQYF. Written as DNA, the CDR3 is TGCAGTGCCAGTAGAGGGGGCGGGTCCGGGACAGATACGCAGTATTTT. The rearrangement uses TRBV29-1 and TRBJ2-3; 7 positions match TRBD1. CDR3 size: 16 residues. Germline CDR1 and CDR2: SQVTM and ANQGSEA.

This chain links TRBV19 with TRBJ2-7, with 8 bases aligning to TRBD1. This CDR3 contains 14 residues. Germline lookup yields CDR1 LNHDA and CDR2 SQIVND (reference sequence). V shed 6 bases, J shed 5 bases, and the junction held 9 bases outside the gene matches. Written as DNA, the CDR3 is TGTGCCAGTAGCCTTACAGGGGGAGTTGACGAGCAGTACTTC. Translating it yields CASSLTGGVDEQYF. Filled out from reference TRBV19 and TRBJ2-7, the complete variable domain reads DGGITQSPKYLFRKEGQNVTLSCEQNLNHDAMYWYRQDPGQGLRLIYYSQIVNDFQKGDIAEGYSVSREKKESFPLTVTSAQKNPTAFYLCASSLTGGVDEQYFGPGTRLTVT.

Within the sample, this clone is medium-sized. The chain links TRBV27 to TRBJ2-7; D tentatively fits TRBD1 or TRBD2 (6 bases each). The CDR3 is 15 residues long. With 5 bases removed from V and 3 bases from J, the gap between germline ends came to 17 bases. CDR1 MNHEY and CDR2 SMNVEV come from the germline V gene (reference sequence). The CDR3 DNA reads TGTGCCAGCAGTAAACAGGGAAGGGGGGACTACGAGCAGTACTTC. It translates to CASSKQGRGDYEQYF.

This clone has a handful of counts. V and J are TRBV6-5 and TRBJ2-7; TRBD1 matches at 8 bases. This CDR3 comprises 15 residues. J was trimmed by 7 bases and V by 0 bases; bases with no gene match: 8. The V gene's germline CDR1 is MNHEY and CDR2 SVGAGI. CDR3 region: CASSYSSQGAGEQYF. The CDR3 nucleotides read TGTGCCAGCAGTTACTCAAGCCAGGGGGCAGGGGAGCAGTACTTC.

The J gene is TRBJ1-6, the V gene TRBV6-5, with unresolved D. The V end lost 2 bases, the J end lost 12 bases, and 14 bases lay between the germline ends. Per the germline V gene, CDR1 is MNHEY and CDR2 is SVGAGI. The CDR3 is 14 residues long. CDR3 in DNA: TGTGCCAGCAGTTACGAGGAAGGGCTCAGACCCCTCCACTTT. This sequence encodes CASSYEEGLRPLHF.

The table lists this clone with a count of one. V gene TRBV25-1 combines with J gene TRBJ1-1; 11 bases are a match to TRBD1. CDR1 is MGHDK, CDR2 SYGVNS, per germline. The CDR3 contains 16 residues. After removal of 3 bases from V and 6 bases from J, the junction contained 9 bases not matched to a gene. The CDR3 loop is CASSDPGQGAIAEAFF. The CDR3 bases are TGTGCCAGCAGTGACCCCGGACAGGGGGCTATTGCTGAAGCTTTCTTT.

This sequence joins TRBV10-3 and TRBJ1-4; 9 positions agree with TRBD1. The CDR3 loop spans 14 amino acids. Germline CDR1 and CDR2: ENHRY and SYGVKD. Germline trimming cut 2 bases from V and 5 bases from J; bases unmatched to any gene: 0. This CDR3 reads CAISEGTGNEKLFF. CDR3 sequence (DNA): TGTGCCATCAGTGAGGGGACAGGGAATGAAAAACTGTTTTTT.

V gene TRBV13 combines with J gene TRBJ2-1, with D perhaps matching TRBD2 (7 bases). The CDR3 runs to 16 residues. Trimming shortened V by 6 bases and J by 4 bases, and 19 bases separated the two germline ends. Germline loops: CDR1 PRHDT, CDR2 FYEKMQ (reference sequence). CDR3 sequence reads: CASRPKGGGRYNEQFF. Written as DNA, the CDR3 is TGTGCCAGCAGACCCAAGGGGGGAGGGAGGTACAATGAGCAGTTCTTC.

This clone appeared once. The chain uses TRBV19 and TRBJ2-3; perhaps TRBD2 as D (6 bases). The CDR3 spans 14 residues. Trimming left V 3 bases short and J 2 bases short, with 9 bases between. CDR1 is LNHDA and CDR2 is SQIVND in the germline V gene (reference sequence). This chain's CDR3 is CASSMGTSTDTQYF. The CDR3 DNA reads as TGTGCCAGTAGTATGGGGACTTCCACAGATACGCAGTATTTT.

V and J are TRBV7-2 and TRBJ1-4; tentatively, D is TRBD1 (6 bases). The CDR3 spans 14 residues. CDR1 and CDR2 from the germline V gene are SGHTA and FQGNSA. The ends were cut back, 3 bases at V and 4 bases at J, with 9 bases in the middle. The CDR3 spells CASSLGGYNEKLFF. CDR3 DNA: TGTGCCAGCAGCTTGGGGGGCTATAATGAAAAACTGTTTTTT.

This clone turned up a few times. The rearrangement uses TRBV5-1 and TRBJ2-2; D unclear. Germline V CDR1 and CDR2: SGHRS, YFSETQ. Trimming removed 5 bases at V and 6 bases at J, with 11 bases between. The CDR3 runs to 13 residues. The CDR3 coding sequence is TGCGCCAGCAGGCCAGCAGGCTCCGGGGAGCTGTTTTTT. Its protein product is CASRPAGSGELFF.

CDR3 amino acids: CAISDHRRGAEAFF. In DNA form, the CDR3 reads TGTGCCATCAGTGATCATAGAAGGGGGGCTGAAGCTTTCTTT. This chain uses TRBV10-3 with TRBJ1-1; TRBD1 might be the D (6 bases). Germline loops: CDR1 ENHRY, CDR2 SYGVKD. The CDR3 is made up of 14 amino acids. V dropped 3 bases and J dropped 6 bases, with 14 bases sitting between them.

The rearrangement uses TRBV11-3 and TRBJ2-2; D call uncertain. The V end was cut by 1 base, the J end by 2 bases, with 11 bases between. The germline V gene encodes CDR1 SGHNT and CDR2 YENEEA. The length of the CDR3 is 16 residues. DNA for the CDR3: TGTGCCAGCAGCTTAGGTTTACAGCGAAACACCGGGGAGCTGTTTTTT. Protein sequence: CASSLGLQRNTGELFF.

This rearrangement joins TRBV19 to TRBJ1-1; D not certain. Looked up from germline, CDR1 is LNHDA and CDR2 is SQIVND (reference sequence). The CDR3 totals 12 residues. V lost 11 bases and J lost 4, with 14 bases in between. The CDR3 loop is CASLGRVTEAFF. The CDR3 DNA reads as TGTGCCTCCCTGGGGAGGGTCACTGAAGCTTTCTTT.